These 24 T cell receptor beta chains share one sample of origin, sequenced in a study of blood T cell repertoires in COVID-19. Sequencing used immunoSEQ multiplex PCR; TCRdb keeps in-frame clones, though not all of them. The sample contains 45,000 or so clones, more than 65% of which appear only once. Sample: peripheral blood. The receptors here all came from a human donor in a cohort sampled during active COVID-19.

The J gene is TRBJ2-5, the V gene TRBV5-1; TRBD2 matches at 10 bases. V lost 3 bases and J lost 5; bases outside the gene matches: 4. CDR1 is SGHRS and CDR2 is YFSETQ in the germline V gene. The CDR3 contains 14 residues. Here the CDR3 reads CASSSLAGVETQYF. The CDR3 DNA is TGCGCCAGCAGCTCCCTAGCGGGAGTGGAGACCCAGTACTTC.

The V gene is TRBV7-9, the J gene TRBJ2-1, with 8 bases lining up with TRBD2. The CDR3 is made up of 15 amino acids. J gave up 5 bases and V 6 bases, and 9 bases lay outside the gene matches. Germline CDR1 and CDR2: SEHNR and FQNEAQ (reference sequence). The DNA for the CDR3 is TGTGCCAGCAGTCCAAGCGGGAGCCCCAACAATGAGCAGTTCTTC. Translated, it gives CASSPSGSPNNEQFF.

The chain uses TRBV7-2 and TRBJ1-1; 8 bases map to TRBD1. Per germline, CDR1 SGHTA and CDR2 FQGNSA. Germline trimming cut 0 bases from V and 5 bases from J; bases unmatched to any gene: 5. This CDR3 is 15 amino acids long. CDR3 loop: CASSLAPQGVTEAFF. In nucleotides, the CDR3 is TGTGCCAGCAGCTTAGCCCCACAGGGGGTTACTGAAGCTTTCTTT.

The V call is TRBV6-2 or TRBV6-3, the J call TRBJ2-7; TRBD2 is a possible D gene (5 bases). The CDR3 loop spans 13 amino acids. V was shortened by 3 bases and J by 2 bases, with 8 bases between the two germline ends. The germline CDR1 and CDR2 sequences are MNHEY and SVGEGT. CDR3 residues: CASSYPGTYEQYF. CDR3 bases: TGTGCCAGCAGTTATCCGGGGACCTACGAGCAGTACTTC.

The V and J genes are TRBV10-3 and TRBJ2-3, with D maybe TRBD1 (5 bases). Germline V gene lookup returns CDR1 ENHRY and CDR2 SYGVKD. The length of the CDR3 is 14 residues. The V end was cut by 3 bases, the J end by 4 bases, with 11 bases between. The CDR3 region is CAISEGARSDTQYF. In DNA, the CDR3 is TGTGCCATCAGTGAAGGGGCGCGGTCAGATACGCAGTATTTT.

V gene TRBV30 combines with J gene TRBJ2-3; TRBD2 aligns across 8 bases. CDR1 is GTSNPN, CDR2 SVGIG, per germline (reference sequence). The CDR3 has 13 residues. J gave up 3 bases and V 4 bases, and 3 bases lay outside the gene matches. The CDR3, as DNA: TGTGCCTGGACTAGCGGGCCGACAGATACGCAGTATTTT. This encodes CAWTSGPTDTQYF.

The CDR3 spells CASSLAASENEQFF. CDR3 sequence (DNA): TGCGCCAGCAGCTTGGCAGCTAGCGAAAATGAGCAGTTCTTC. This rearrangement joins TRBV5-1 to TRBJ2-1; D is possibly TRBD2 (6 bases). V shed 0 bases and J shed 7 bases, with 11 bases lying between them. The CDR3 loop spans 14 amino acids. The germline CDR1 and CDR2 sequences are SGHRS and YFSETQ.

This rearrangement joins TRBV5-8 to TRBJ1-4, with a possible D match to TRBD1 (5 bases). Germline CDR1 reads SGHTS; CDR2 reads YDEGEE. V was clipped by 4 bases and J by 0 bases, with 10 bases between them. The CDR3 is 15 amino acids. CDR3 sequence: CASSPGGATNEKLFF. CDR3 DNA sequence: TGTGCCAGCAGCCCGGGGGGTGCAACTAATGAAAAACTGTTTTTT.

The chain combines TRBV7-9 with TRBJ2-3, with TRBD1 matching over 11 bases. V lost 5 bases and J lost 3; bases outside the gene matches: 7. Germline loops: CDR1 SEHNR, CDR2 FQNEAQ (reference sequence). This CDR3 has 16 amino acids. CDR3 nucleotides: TGTGCCAGCAGCCCCGGACAGGGGGCTGGTACAGATACGCAGTATTTT. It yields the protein CASSPGQGAGTDTQYF.

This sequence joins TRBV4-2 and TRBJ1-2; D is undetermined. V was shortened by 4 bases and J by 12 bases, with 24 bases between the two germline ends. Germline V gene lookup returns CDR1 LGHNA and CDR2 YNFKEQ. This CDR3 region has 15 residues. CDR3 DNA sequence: TGTGCCAGCAGCCCTAGAGGAACGGTCCTTGGCACCCACACCTTC. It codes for CASSPRGTVLGTHTF.

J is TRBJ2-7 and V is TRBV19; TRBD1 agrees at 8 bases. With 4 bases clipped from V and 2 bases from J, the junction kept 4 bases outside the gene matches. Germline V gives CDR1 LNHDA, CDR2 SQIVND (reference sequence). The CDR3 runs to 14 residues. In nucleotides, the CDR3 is TGTGCCAGTAGTAGGGAGACAGGGGCCTACGAGCAGTACTTC. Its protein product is CASSRETGAYEQYF.

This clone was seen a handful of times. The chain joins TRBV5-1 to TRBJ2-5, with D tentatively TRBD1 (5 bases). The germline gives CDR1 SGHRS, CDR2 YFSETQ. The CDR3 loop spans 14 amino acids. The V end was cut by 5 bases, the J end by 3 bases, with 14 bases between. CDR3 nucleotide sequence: TGCGCCAGCAGAAGGGGCAGGGTGGAAGAGACCCAGTACTTC. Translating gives CASRRGRVEETQYF.

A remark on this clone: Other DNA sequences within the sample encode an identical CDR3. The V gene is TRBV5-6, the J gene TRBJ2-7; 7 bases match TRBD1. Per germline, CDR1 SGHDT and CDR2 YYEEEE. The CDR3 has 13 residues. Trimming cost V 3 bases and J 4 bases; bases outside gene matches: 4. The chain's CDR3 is CASSSTGRYEQYF. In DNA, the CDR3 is TGTGCCAGCAGCTCGACAGGGAGATACGAGCAGTACTTC.

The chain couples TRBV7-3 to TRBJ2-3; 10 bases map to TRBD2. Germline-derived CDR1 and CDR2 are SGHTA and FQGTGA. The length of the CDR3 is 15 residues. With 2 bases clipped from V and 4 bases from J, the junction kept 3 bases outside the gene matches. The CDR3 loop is CASSLSSGSPDTQYF. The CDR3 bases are TGTGCCAGCAGCTTATCTAGCGGGAGCCCAGATACGCAGTATTTT.

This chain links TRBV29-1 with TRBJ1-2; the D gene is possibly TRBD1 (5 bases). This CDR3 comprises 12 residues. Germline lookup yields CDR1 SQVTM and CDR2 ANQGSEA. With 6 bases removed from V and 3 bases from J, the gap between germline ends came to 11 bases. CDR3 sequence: CSVRVQDYGYTF. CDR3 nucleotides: TGCAGCGTGAGAGTACAGGACTATGGCTACACCTTC.

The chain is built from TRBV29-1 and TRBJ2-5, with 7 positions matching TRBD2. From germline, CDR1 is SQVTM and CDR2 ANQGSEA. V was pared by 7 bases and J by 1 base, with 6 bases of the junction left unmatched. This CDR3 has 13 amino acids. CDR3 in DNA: TGCAGCGCGGGAAGCGGGGCCCAAGAGACCCAGTACTTC. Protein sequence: CSAGSGAQETQYF.

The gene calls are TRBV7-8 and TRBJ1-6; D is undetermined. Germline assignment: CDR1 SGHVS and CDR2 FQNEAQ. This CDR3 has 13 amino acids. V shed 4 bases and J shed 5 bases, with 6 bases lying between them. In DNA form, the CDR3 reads TGTGCCAGCAGCTCTGTTAATAATTCACCCCTCCACTTT. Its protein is CASSSVNNSPLHF.

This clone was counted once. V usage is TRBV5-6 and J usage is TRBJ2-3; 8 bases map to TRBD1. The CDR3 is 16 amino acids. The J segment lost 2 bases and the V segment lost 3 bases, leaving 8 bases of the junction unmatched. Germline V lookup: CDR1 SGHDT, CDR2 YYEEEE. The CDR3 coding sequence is TGTGCCAGCAGCTCGAGAGACAGGGGATACACAGATACGCAGTATTTT. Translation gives CASSSRDRGYTDTQYF.

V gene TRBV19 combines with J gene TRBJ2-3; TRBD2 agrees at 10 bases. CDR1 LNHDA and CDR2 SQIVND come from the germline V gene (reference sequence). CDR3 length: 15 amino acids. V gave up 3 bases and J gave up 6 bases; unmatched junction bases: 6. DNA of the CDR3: TGTGCCAGTAGTATCGTAGCGGGAGGTCTGGATACGCAGTATTTT. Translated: CASSIVAGGLDTQYF.

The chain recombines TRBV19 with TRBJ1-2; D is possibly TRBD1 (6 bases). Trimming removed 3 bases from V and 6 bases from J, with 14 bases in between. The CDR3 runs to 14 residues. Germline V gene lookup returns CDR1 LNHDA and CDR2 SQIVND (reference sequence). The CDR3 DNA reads TGTGCCAGTAGTATGGCAGGGGCACCAGATGGCTACACCTTC. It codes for CASSMAGAPDGYTF.

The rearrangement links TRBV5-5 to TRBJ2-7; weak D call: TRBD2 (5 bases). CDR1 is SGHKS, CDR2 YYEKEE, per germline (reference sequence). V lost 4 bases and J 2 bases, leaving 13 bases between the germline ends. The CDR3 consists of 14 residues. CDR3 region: CASSRDPGPYEQYF. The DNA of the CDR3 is TGTGCCAGCAGCCGGGATCCCGGCCCCTACGAGCAGTACTTC.

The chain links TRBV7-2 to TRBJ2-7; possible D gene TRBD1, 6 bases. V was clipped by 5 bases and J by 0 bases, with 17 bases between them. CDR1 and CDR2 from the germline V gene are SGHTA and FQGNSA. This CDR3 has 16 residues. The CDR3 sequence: CASSVTGTTYSYEQYF. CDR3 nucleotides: TGTGCCAGCAGCGTTACCGGGACAACCTACTCCTACGAGCAGTACTTC.

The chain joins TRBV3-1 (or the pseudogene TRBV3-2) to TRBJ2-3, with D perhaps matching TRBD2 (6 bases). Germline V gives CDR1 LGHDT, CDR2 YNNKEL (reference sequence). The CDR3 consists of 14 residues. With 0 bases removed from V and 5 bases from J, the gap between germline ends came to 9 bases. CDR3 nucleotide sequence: TGTGCCAGCAGCCAAGACTGGAGGGGAGATACGCAGTATTTT. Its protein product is CASSQDWRGDTQYF.

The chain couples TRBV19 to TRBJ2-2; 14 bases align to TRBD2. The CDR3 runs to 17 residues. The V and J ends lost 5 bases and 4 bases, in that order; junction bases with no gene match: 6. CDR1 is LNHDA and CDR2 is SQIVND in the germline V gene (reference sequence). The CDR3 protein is CASSPRLAGGVTGELFF. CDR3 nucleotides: TGTGCCAGTAGTCCCAGACTAGCGGGAGGGGTCACCGGGGAGCTGTTTTTT.